This record looks at one T cell receptor (beta chain) sequence and its context. Antigen specificity is unknown. Using RNA transcripts, the TCR beta CDR3 regions were amplified. Amplification began with first-round RT-PCR using HTBI primers, then second-round multiplex PCR was performed. TCRdb re-called the multiplex PCR reads through MiXCR, storing one row per CDR3 protein. The sample contains around 1.1 million distinct CDR3 sequences, about 38% of which appear only once. The CDR3 is made up of 14 amino acids. Germline V gives CDR1 MGHRA, CDR2 YSYEKL. Trimming removed 1 base at V and 4 bases at J, with 10 bases between. This entry comes from a study of Graves' ophthalmopathy and Graves' hyperthyroidism. Study details: If no ophthalmopathy appeared within 18 months of follow-up, hyperthyroidism was termed stable.

As diagnostic evidence, clinical symptoms, serum thyroxine, TRAb, thyroid ultrasound and orbital computed tomography were relied upon. The study, taken as a whole, reports: The model achieved 70.59% sensitivity and less than 85% specificity for ophthalmopathy progression. Ophthalmopathy versus stable hyperthyroidism: 13-signature model gave around 90% sensitivity, 75% to 83% specificity.

This receptor was identified in an adult man with Graves' hyperthyroidism. This chain connects TRBV4-1 to TRBJ1-1; D uncertain. Sequencing was performed on peripheral blood or thyroid tissue (not recorded which). The chain's CDR3 is CASSQVGETTEAFF. The CDR3 DNA is TGCGCCAGCAGCCAAGTCGGGGAGACCACTGAAGCTTTCTTT.